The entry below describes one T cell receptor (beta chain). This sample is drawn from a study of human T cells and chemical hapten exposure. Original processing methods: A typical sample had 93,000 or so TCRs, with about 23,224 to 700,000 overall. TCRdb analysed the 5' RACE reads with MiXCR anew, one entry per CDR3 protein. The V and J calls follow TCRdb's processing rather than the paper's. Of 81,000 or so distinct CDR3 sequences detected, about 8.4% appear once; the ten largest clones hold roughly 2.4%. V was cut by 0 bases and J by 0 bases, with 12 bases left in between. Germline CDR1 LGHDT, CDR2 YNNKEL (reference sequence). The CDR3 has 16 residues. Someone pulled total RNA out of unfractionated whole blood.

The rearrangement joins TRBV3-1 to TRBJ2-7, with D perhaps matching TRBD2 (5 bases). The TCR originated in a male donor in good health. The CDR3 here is CASSQDRGLASYEQYF. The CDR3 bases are TGTGCCAGCAGCCAAGATCGCGGACTTGCCTCCTACGAGCAGTACTTC.